Below are 21 T cell receptor beta chains sequenced from a single sample in a study of blood T cell repertoires in COVID-19. Libraries were prepared by immunoSEQ multiplex PCR; TCRdb keeps only in-frame clonotypes and omits some of them. The sample carries some 62,000 clones, roughly three quarters recorded once. The specimen was peripheral blood. The receptors were sampled from an elderly woman with active or convalescent COVID-19.

The chain joins TRBV2 to TRBJ1-1; D gene uncertain. Trimming stripped 8 bases from V and 8 bases from J, with 15 bases between. Germline V gives CDR1 SNHLY, CDR2 FYNNEI. The CDR3 spans 12 residues. The CDR3 here is CASQSGQSEAFF. Written as DNA, the CDR3 is TGTGCCAGCCAAAGCGGGCAGTCGGAAGCTTTCTTT.

CDR3 protein: CASAPYVREKLFF. CDR3 bases: TGTGCCAGCGCACCTTACGTTCGGGAAAAACTGTTTTTT. The chain has TRBV27 and TRBJ1-4; no firm D call. The V gene lost 8 bases and the J gene lost 8 bases, with 15 bases spanning the gap. Germline CDR1 is MNHEY and CDR2 is SMNVEV (reference sequence). This CDR3 has 13 residues.

The gene calls are TRBV19 and TRBJ1-5, with 8 positions matching TRBD1. V gave up 6 bases and J gave up 1 base; unmatched junction bases: 5. The CDR3 totals 15 residues. Germline CDR1 and CDR2: LNHDA and SQIVND (reference sequence). CDR3 in DNA: TGTGCCAGTAGCCGGACAGGGACCAGCAATCAGCCCCAGCATTTT. This sequence encodes CASSRTGTSNQPQHF.

This clone occurred a few times. The chain carries TRBV5-5 and TRBJ1-2; no reliable D call. V shed 0 bases and J shed 1 base, with 7 bases lying between them. CDR3 size: 14 residues. Germline V gene sequence: CDR1 SGHKS, CDR2 YYEKEE (reference sequence). The CDR3 bases are TGTGCCAGCAGCTTGGCCGGGGATAACTATGGCTACACCTTC. Translated, it gives CASSLAGDNYGYTF. The entire variable domain, with the rest obtained from reference TRBV5-5 and TRBJ1-2, is as follows: DAGVTQSPTHLIKTRGQQVTLRCSPISGHKSVSWYQQVLGQGPQFIFQYYEKEERGRGNFPDRFSARQFPNYSSELNVNALLLGDSALYLCASSLAGDNYGYTFGSGTRLTVV.

The chain uses TRBV6-5 and TRBJ2-7; TRBD1 matches at 10 bases. This CDR3 has 14 amino acids. Per the germline V gene, CDR1 is MNHEY and CDR2 is SVGAGI. The junction had 7 bases not matched to a gene; V was cut back by 7 bases and J by 4 bases. The CDR3 region is CASIFDRGPYEQYF. CDR3 DNA: TGTGCCAGCATATTTGACAGGGGGCCGTACGAGCAGTACTTC.

The chain combines TRBV27 with TRBJ1-5; D gene unclear. CDR3 length: 15 residues. Per the germline V gene, CDR1 is MNHEY and CDR2 is SMNVEV (reference sequence). Trimming shortened V by 5 bases and J by 3 bases, and 14 bases separated the two germline ends. CDR3: CASSIRPGNNQPQHF. The CDR3 DNA is TGTGCCAGCAGTATCAGACCGGGAAACAATCAGCCCCAGCATTTT.

With respect to this clone: At one end, the junction sequence differs from germline, possibly due to a read error. The rearrangement joins TRBV6-5 to TRBJ1-2; D might be TRBD1 (5 bases). In germline, CDR1 is MNHEY, CDR2 SVGAGI. The CDR3 sequence is 13 residues long. The CDR3 sequence: CVSRGEGTYGYTF. DNA for the CDR3: TGTGTCAGCCGGGGGGAGGGGACCTATGGCTACACCTTC.

This clone was detected only a few times. V gene TRBV6-5 combines with J gene TRBJ1-1; 9 bases map to TRBD1. CDR1 MNHEY and CDR2 SVGAGI come from the germline V gene. This CDR3 region has 14 residues. Trimming took 7 bases from V and 4 from J; bases not matched to a gene: 7. CDR3 DNA: TGTGCCAGCAACAGGGGGCACGGAGGCACTGAAGCTTTCTTT. Translating it yields CASNRGHGGTEAFF.

V is TRBV18 and J is TRBJ2-1; the match to TRBD1 covers 7 bases. V was clipped by 4 bases and J by 3 bases; unmatched bases: 3. Germline assignment: CDR1 KGHSH and CDR2 LQKENI. The CDR3 covers 14 residues. CDR3 protein: CASSQGADYNEQFF. In nucleotides, the CDR3 is TGTGCCAGCTCACAGGGGGCCGACTACAATGAGCAGTTCTTC.

The rearrangement links TRBV6-5 to TRBJ1-5; 8 bases align to TRBD1. J gave up 7 bases and V 7 bases, and 12 bases lay outside the gene matches. The CDR3 loop spans 15 amino acids. CDR1 and CDR2 (germline): MNHEY, SVGAGI. The CDR3: CASIQGQGMRQPQHF. The CDR3 DNA reads TGTGCCAGCATCCAAGGACAGGGCATGCGCCAGCCCCAGCATTTT.

The rearrangement uses TRBV7-8 and TRBJ2-5; 8 bases align to TRBD2. The CDR3 is 16 residues long. V trimming: 0 bases; J trimming: 5 bases; junction bases outside the gene matches: 8. Per the germline V gene, CDR1 is SGHVS and CDR2 is FQNEAQ. The CDR3 loop reads CASSLAPGGSEETQYF. The CDR3 DNA reads TGTGCCAGCAGCTTAGCGCCGGGGGGGTCCGAGGAGACCCAGTACTTC.

This sequence joins TRBV7-9 and TRBJ1-1, with D maybe TRBD1 (5 bases). V shed 4 bases and J shed 5 bases, with 17 bases lying between them. There are 15 residues in the CDR3. Germline CDR1 and CDR2: SEHNR and FQNEAQ (reference sequence). CDR3 in DNA: TGTGCCAGCAGCTCAAAGTTAGGGGCCGGGACTGAAGCTTTCTTT. This codes for CASSSKLGAGTEAFF.

This chain joins TRBV3-1 (or the pseudogene TRBV3-2) and TRBJ2-1; D perhaps matches TRBD1 (6 bases). Trimming removed 1 base at V and 4 bases at J, with 11 bases between. CDR1 and CDR2 from the germline V gene are LGHDT and YNNKEL (reference sequence). CDR3 length equals 15 residues. CDR3 loop: CASSQARTDYNEQFF. CDR3 in DNA: TGTGCCAGCAGCCAAGCCCGGACAGATTACAATGAGCAGTTCTTC.

The chain recombines TRBV5-1 with TRBJ1-1; 8 bases are a match to TRBD1. Germline V gives CDR1 SGHRS, CDR2 YFSETQ. This CDR3 spans 15 amino acids. Germline trimming cut 4 bases from V and 4 bases from J; bases unmatched to any gene: 9. CDR3 sequence: CASSLGQGRGTEAFF. The CDR3 DNA reads as TGCGCCAGCAGCCTCGGACAGGGTCGAGGCACTGAAGCTTTCTTT.

The J gene is TRBJ2-7, the V gene TRBV6-6, with 7 bases fitting TRBD1. Germline assignment: CDR1 MNHNY and CDR2 SVGAGI (reference sequence). Trimming removed 7 bases from V and 7 bases from J; junction bases left unmatched: 16. The CDR3 contains 15 residues. The CDR3 DNA follows: TGTGCCAGCAAAAGGGGGCCTTCCTTGGGTTATGAGCAGTACTTC. It translates to CASKRGPSLGYEQYF.

This clone was observed a handful of times. V gene TRBV19 combines with J gene TRBJ1-1; perhaps TRBD1 as D (5 bases). CDR1 and CDR2 from the germline V gene are LNHDA and SQIVND (reference sequence). V was shortened by 6 bases and J by 4 bases, with 15 bases between the two germline ends. The CDR3 contains 14 residues. As DNA, the CDR3 is TGTGCCAGTAGGAGAGGTAGGGGAGGCACTGAAGCTTTCTTT. This translates into CASRRGRGGTEAFF. Full variable domain (missing parts from reference TRBV19 and TRBJ1-1): DGGITQSPKYLFRKEGQNVTLSCEQNLNHDAMYWYRQDPGQGLRLIYYSQIVNDFQKGDIAEGYSVSREKKESFPLTVTSAQKNPTAFYLCASRRGRGGTEAFFGQGTRLTVV.

The chain joins TRBV5-1 to TRBJ1-1; D is unresolved. CDR1 and CDR2 (germline): SGHRS, YFSETQ. Between the trimmed V and J ends, which lost 5 bases and 1 base, there was a span of 12 bases. CDR3 length: 14 amino acids. Here the CDR3 DNA reads TGCGCCAGCAGTTTCACTAGAACGAACACTGAAGCTTTCTTT. Amino acids: CASSFTRTNTEAFF.

This clone was observed a single time. The rearrangement uses TRBV5-1 and TRBJ1-2; D remains unclear. Trimming stripped 0 bases from V and 4 bases from J, with 10 bases between. The germline V gene has CDR1 SGHRS and CDR2 YFSETQ. This CDR3 comprises 14 residues. CDR3 DNA sequence: TGCGCCAGCAGCTTGGACACCTCTAGCTATGGCTACACCTTC. Translation gives CASSLDTSSYGYTF.

In its sample, this clone was seen a few times. The chain has TRBV10-1 and TRBJ1-5, with TRBD1 as a possible D gene (6 bases). V was trimmed by 6 bases and J by 3 bases, leaving 9 bases between them. The CDR3 totals 13 residues. CDR1 is WNHNN and CDR2 is SYGVQD in the germline V gene (reference sequence). The CDR3 DNA reads as TGCGCCAGCAGCCCGGGACACAATCAGCCCCAGCATTTT. Amino acids: CASSPGHNQPQHF.

The chain employs TRBV23-1 and TRBJ2-7; TRBD1 matches at 10 bases. TRBV23-1 is classed as an ORF, of uncertain function. The CDR3 is made up of 15 amino acids. V gave up 3 bases and J gave up 9 bases; unmatched junction bases: 11. CDR3 DNA sequence: TGCGCCAGCAGTCAGCGCGGGACAGGGGAAGTGGCGCAGTACTTC. It yields the protein CASSQRGTGEVAQYF.

This chain uses TRBV6-5 with TRBJ2-5; weak D call: TRBD1 (5 bases). The V and J ends lost 4 bases and 4 bases respectively, with 10 bases between them. The CDR3 is made up of 13 amino acids. Germline CDR1 reads MNHEY; CDR2 reads SVGAGI. The CDR3 loop is CASSSQGAETQYF. The CDR3 bases are TGTGCCAGCAGTTCTCAGGGTGCAGAGACCCAGTACTTC.